The present T cell receptor beta chain was sequenced within a study of PD-1 blockade in classical Hodgkin lymphoma. Study as a whole: It was nivolumab at 3 mg/kg, given intravenously every 2 weeks, that patients received.

Turning to this clone: Its antigen is still unknown. The sample carries other DNA sequences with the same CDR3.

Each patient relapsed following autologous stem cell transplantation, and prior brentuximab vedotin exposure differed. Generated by immunoSEQ multiplex PCR, the TCRdb table keeps only in-frame clones and is missing some. Altogether just over 35,000 clones are present, approximately 70% being singletons, with the ten largest covering 14%. Study conclusions and caveats: TCR diversity rose significantly by C4D1 in CD4+ but not CD8+ cells. Reported baseline diversity: healthy donors highest, relapsed/refractory patients lowest. Repertoire differences lack defined causes, possibly disease activity or prior therapy.

The sequence was collected from a human donor with classical Hodgkin lymphoma. Sequenced here: peripheral blood mononuclear cells (PBMCs), sampled before the second cycle of nivolumab.

This CDR3 is CASSYSGGRTEAFF. The CDR3 DNA is TGTGCCAGCAGTTACTCGGGGGGAAGGACTGAAGCTTTCTTT. The rearrangement links TRBV6-6 to TRBJ1-1; D may be TRBD1 (5 bases). Germline lookup yields CDR1 MNHNY and CDR2 SVGAGI (reference sequence). Trimming took 0 bases from V and 5 from J, leaving 10 bases between them. CDR3 size: 14 residues.